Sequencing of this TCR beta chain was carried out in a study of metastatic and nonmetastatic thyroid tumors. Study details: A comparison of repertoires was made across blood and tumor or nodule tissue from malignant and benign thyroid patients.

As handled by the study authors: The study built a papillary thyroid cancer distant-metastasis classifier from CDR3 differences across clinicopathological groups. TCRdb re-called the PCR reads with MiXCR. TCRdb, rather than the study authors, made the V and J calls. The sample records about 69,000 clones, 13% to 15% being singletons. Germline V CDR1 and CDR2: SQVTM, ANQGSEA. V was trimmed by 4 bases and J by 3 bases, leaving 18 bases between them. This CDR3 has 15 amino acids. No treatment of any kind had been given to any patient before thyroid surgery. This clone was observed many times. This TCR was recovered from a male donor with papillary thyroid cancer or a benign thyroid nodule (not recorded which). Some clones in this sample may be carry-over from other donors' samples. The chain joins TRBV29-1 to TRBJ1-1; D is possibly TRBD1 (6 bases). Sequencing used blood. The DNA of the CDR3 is TGCAGCGTTGCCTACAGGGTAGTTAAGGACACTGAAGCTTTCTTT. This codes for CSVAYRVVKDTEAFF.